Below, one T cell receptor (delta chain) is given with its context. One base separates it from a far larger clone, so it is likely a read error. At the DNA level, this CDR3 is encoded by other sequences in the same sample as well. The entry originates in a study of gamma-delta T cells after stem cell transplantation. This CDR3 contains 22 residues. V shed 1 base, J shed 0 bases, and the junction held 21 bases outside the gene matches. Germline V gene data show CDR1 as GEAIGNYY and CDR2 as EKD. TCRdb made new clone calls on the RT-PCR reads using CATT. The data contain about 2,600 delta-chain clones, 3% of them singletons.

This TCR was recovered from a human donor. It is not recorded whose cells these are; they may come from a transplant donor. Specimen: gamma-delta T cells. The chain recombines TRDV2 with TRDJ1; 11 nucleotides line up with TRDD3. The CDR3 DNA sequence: TGTGCCTGTGACACAATTCCCACGCTGGGGGATACTGAACCTAAGTACACCGATAAACTCATCTTT. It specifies CACDTIPTLGDTEPKYTDKLIF.